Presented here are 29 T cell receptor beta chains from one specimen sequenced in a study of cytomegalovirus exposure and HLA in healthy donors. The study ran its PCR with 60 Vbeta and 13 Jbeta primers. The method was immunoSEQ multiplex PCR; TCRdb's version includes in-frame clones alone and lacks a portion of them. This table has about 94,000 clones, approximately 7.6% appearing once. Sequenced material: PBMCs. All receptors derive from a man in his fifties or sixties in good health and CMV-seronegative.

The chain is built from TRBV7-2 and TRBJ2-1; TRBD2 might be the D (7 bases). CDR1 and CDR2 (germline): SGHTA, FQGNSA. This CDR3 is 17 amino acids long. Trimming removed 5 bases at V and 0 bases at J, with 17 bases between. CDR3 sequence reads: CASSRWGGYSSYNEQFF. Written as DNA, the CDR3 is TGTGCCAGCAGCCGGTGGGGGGGCTATAGCTCCTACAATGAGCAGTTCTTC.

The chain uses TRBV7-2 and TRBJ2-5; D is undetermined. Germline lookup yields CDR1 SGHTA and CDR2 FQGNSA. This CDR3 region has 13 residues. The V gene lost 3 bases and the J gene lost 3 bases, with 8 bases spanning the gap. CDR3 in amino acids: CASSFALEETQYF. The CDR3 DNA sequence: TGTGCCAGCAGCTTTGCACTCGAAGAGACCCAGTACTTC.

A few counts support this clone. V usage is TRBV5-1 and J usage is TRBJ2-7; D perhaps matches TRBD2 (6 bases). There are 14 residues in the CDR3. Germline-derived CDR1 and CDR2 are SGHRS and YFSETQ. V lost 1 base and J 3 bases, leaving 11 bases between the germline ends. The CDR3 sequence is CASSLQTRNYEQYF. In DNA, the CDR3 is TGCGCCAGCAGCTTGCAGACTAGGAACTACGAGCAGTACTTC. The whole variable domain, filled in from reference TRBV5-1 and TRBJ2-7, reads KAGVTQTPRYLIKTRGQQVTLSCSPISGHRSVSWYQQTPGQGLQFLFEYFSETQRNKGNFPGRFSGRQFSNSRSEMNVSTLELGDSALYLCASSLQTRNYEQYFGPGTRLTVT.

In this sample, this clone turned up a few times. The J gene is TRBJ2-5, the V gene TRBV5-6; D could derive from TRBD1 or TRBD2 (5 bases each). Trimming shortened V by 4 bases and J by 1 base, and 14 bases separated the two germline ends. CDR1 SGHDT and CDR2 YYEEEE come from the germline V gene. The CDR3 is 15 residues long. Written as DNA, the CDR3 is TGTGCCAGCAGCATGGGGGTACGGGGCCAAGAGACCCAGTACTTC. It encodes CASSMGVRGQETQYF.

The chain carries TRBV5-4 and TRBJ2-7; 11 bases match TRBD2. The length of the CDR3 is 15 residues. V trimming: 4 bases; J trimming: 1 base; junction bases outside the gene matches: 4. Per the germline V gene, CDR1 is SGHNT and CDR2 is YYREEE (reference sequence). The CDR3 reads CASSRLAGGSYEQYF. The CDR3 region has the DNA TGTGCCAGCAGCCGCCTAGCGGGAGGATCCTACGAGCAGTACTTC. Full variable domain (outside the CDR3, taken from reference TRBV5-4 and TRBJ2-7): ETGVTQSPTHLIKTRGQQVTLRCSSQSGHNTVSWYQQALGQGPQFIFQYYREEENGRGNFPPRFSGLQFPNYSSELNVNALELDDSALYLCASSRLAGGSYEQYFGPGTRLTVT.

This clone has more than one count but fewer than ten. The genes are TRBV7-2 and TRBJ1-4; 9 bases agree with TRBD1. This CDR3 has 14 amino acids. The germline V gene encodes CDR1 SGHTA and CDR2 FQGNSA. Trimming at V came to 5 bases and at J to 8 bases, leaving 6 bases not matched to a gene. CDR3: CASSTGQGFEKLFF. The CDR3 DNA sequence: TGTGCCAGCAGCACGGGACAGGGTTTCGAAAAACTGTTTTTT.

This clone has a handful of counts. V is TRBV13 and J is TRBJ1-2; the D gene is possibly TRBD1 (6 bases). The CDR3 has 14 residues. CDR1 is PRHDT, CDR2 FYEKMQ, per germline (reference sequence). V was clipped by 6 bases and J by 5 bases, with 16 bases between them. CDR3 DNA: TGTGCCAGCAGTGCCGGGTCAGGGGAGTATGGCTACACCTTC. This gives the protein CASSAGSGEYGYTF.

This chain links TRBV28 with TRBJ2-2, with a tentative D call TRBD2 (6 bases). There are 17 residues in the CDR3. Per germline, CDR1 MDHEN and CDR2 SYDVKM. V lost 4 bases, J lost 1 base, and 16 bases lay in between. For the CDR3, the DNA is TGTGCCAGCAGTTATCCCGGGGTAGCGGAGAACACCGGGGAGCTGTTTTTT. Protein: CASSYPGVAENTGELFF.

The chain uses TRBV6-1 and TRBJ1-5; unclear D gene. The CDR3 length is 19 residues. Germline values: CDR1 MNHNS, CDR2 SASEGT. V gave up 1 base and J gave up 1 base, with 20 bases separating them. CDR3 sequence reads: CASSEGKTASGRSNQPQHF. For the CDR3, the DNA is TGTGCCAGCAGTGAAGGGAAAACAGCCTCTGGGAGAAGCAATCAGCCCCAGCATTTT.

CDR3 nucleotides: TGTGCCAGCAGTTTAGGGCCCGGGACAGGGGGCTACGAGCAGTACTTC. This encodes CASSLGPGTGGYEQYF. The chain links TRBV28 to TRBJ2-7; 11 nucleotides align to TRBD1. Germline V lookup: CDR1 MDHEN, CDR2 SYDVKM. Unmatched junction bases numbered 6, after V lost 2 bases and J lost 3 bases. This CDR3 region has 16 residues.

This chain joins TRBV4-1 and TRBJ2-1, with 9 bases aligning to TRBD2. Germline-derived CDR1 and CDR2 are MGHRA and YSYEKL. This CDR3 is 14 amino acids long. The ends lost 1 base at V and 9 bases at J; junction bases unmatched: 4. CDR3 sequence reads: CASSQGGRAGEQFF. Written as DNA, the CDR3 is TGCGCCAGCAGCCAAGGCGGGAGGGCGGGTGAGCAGTTCTTC.

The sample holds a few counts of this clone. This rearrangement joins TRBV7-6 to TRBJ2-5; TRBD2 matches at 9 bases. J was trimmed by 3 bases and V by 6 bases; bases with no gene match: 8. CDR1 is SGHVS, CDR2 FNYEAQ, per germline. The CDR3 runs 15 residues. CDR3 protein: CASSGLLAGEETQYF. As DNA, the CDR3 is TGTGCCAGCAGTGGACTATTAGCGGGGGAAGAGACCCAGTACTTC.

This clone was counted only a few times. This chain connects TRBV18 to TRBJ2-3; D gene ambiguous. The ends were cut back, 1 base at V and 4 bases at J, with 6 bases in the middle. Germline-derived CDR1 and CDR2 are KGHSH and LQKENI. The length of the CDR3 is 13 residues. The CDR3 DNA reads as TGTGCCAGCTCACCACTCATGTCAGATACGCAGTATTTT. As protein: CASSPLMSDTQYF.

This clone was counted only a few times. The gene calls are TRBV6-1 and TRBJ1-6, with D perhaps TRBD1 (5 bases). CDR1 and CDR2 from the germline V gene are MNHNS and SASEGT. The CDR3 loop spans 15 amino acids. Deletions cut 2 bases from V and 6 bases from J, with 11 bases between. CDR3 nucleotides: TGTGCCAGCAGTGAACCAGGGATCGGTAATTCACCCCTCCACTTT. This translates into CASSEPGIGNSPLHF.

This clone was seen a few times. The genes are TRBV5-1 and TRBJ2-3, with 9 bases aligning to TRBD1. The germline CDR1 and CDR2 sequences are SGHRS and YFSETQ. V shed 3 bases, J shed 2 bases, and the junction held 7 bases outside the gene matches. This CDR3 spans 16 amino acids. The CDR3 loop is CASSSLWTGDTDTQYF. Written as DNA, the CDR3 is TGCGCCAGCAGCTCATTATGGACAGGGGACACAGATACGCAGTATTTT. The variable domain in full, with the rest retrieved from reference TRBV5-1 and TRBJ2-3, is KAGVTQTPRYLIKTRGQQVTLSCSPISGHRSVSWYQQTPGQGLQFLFEYFSETQRNKGNFPGRFSGRQFSNSRSEMNVSTLELGDSALYLCASSSLWTGDTDTQYFGPGTRLTVL.

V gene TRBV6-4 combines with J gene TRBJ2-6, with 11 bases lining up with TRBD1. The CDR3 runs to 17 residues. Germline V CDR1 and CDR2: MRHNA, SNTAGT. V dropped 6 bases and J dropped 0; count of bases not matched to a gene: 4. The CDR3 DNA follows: TGTGCCAGCAGCGCAGGGACAGGGGGCTCTGGGGCCAACGTCCTGACTTTC. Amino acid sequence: CASSAGTGGSGANVLTF.

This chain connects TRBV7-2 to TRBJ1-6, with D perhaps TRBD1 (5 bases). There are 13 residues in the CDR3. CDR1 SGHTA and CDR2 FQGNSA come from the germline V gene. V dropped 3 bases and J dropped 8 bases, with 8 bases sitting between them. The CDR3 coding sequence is TGTGCCAGCAGCTTCCGGGGGGATTCACCCCTCCACTTT. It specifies CASSFRGDSPLHF.

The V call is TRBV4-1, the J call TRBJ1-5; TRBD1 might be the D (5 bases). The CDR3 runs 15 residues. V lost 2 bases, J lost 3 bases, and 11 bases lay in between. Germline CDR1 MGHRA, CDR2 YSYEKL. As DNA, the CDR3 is TGCGCCAGCAGCCAATCGCAGGGCTACAATCAGCCCCAGCATTTT. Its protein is CASSQSQGYNQPQHF.

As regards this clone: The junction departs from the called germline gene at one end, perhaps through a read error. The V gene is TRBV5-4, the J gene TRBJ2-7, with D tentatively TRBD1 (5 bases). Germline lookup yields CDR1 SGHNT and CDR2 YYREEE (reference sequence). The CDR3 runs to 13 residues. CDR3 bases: TGTGCCAGAAGCTTGACAGCCGATTACGAGCAGTACTTC. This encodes CARSLTADYEQYF.

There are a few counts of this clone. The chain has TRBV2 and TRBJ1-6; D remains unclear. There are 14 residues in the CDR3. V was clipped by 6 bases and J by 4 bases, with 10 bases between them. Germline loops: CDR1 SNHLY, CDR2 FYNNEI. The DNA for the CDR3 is TGTGCCAGCAGGATTACAATTTATAATTCACCCCTCCACTTT. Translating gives CASRITIYNSPLHF. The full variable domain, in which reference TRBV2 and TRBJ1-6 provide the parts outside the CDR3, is EPEVTQTPSHQVTQMGQEVILRCVPISNHLYFYWYRQILGQKVEFLVSFYNNEISEKSEIFDDQFSVERPDGSNFTLKIRSTKLEDSAMYFCASRITIYNSPLHFGNGTRLTVT.

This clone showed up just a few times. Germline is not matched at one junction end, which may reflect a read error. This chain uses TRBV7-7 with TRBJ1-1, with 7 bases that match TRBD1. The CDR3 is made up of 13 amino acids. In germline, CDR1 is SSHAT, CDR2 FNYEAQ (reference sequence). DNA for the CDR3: TGTGCTAGCAGCCGGGACAGGAACACTGAAGCTTTCTTT. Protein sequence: CASSRDRNTEAFF. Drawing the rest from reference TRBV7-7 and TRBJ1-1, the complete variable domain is GAGVSQSPRYKVTKRGQDVTLRCDPISSHATLYWYQQALGQGPEFLTYFNYEAQPDKSGLPSDRFSAERPEGSISTLTIQRTEQRDSAMYRCASSRDRNTEAFFGQGTRLTVV.

The chain's CDR3 is CASQIRTAANEKLFF. CDR3 nucleotide sequence: TGTGCCAGTCAGATTCGGACAGCCGCTAATGAAAAACTGTTTTTT. This sequence joins TRBV19 and TRBJ1-4; TRBD1 is a possible D gene (6 bases). The germline V gene encodes CDR1 LNHDA and CDR2 SQIVND (reference sequence). V was shortened by 8 bases and J by 3 bases, with 16 bases between the two germline ends. The CDR3 runs to 15 residues.

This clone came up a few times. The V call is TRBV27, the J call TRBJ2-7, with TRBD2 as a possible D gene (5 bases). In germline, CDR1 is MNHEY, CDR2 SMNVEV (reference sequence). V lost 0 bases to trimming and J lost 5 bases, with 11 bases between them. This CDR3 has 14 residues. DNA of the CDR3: TGTGCCAGCAGTTTATCGGCACTAGTGGACGAGCAGTACTTC. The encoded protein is CASSLSALVDEQYF.

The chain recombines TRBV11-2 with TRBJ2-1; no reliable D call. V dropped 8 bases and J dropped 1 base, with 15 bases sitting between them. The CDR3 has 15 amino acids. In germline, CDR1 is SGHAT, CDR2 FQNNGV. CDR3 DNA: TGTGCCAGCGAAAAAGAGAGGCGTTCCTACAATGAGCAGTTCTTC. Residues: CASEKERRSYNEQFF.

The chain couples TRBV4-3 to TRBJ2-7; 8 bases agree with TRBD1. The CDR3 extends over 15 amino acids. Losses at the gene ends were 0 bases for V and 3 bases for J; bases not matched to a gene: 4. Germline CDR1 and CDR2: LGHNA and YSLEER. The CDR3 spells CASSQDRQGRYEQYF. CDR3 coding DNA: TGCGCCAGCAGCCAAGATCGACAGGGGCGCTACGAGCAGTACTTC.

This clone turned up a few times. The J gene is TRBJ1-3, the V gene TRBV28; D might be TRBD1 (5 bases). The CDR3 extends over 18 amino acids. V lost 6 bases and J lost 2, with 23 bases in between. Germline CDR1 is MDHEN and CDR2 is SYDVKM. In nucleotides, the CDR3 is TGTGCCAGCAGCTCCATGGGGGGAGGTAAAGCGGCTGGAAACACCATATATTTT. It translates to CASSSMGGGKAAGNTIYF.

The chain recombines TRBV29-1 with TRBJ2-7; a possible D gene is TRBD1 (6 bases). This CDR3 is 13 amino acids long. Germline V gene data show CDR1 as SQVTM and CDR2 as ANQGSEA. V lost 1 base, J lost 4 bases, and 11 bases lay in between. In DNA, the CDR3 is TGCAGCGTTGAAGCCTCGCAGGGGTACGAGCAGTACTTC. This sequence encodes CSVEASQGYEQYF.

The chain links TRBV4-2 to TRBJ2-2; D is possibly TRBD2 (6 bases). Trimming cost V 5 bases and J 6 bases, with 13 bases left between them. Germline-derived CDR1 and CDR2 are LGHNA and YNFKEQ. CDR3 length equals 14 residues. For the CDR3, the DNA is TGTGCCAGCAGCACCCGGCGGAGGGCCGGGGAGCTGTTTTTT. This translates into CASSTRRRAGELFF.

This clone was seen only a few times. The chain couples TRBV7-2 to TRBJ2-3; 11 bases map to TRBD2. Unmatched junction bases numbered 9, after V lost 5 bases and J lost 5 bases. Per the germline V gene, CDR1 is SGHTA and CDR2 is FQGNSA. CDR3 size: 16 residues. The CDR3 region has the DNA TGTGCCAGCAGCCCTTATAGCGGGAGGGCCTTAGATACGCAGTATTTT. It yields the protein CASSPYSGRALDTQYF.